One sample yielded the 10 T cell receptor beta chains listed below, sequenced in a study of blood T cell repertoires in COVID-19. Produced via immunoSEQ multiplex PCR; TCRdb's table is partial and in-frame only. The table includes under 400,000 clones, around 87% detected once. Sample: peripheral blood. The source of these receptors is a woman in her 30s with COVID-19, enrolled during active disease.

This clone has only one observation. The rearrangement uses TRBV7-8 and TRBJ2-5, with TRBD2 identical over 10 bases. The CDR3 consists of 16 residues. After removal of 3 bases from V and 1 base from J, the junction contained 5 bases not matched to a gene. CDR1 is SGHVS and CDR2 is FQNEAQ in the germline V gene. The CDR3 DNA sequence: TGTGCCAGCAGCTTGTGGACTAGCGGCACCCAAGAGACCCAGTACTTC. Its protein product is CASSLWTSGTQETQYF.

The chain is built from TRBV5-8 and TRBJ1-2; TRBD1 agrees at 8 bases. The CDR3 is made up of 15 amino acids. CDR1 and CDR2 (germline): SGHTS, YDEGEE. J lost 5 bases, V lost 1 base, and 7 bases had no gene match. CDR3: CASSLSWTGRYGYTF. Here the CDR3 DNA reads TGTGCCAGCAGCTTGAGCTGGACAGGGAGATATGGCTACACCTTC.

The rearrangement joins TRBV7-5 to TRBJ2-1; the listed D gene, TRBD1, was not tested against the DNA. TRBV7-5 is termed a pseudogene. The CDR3 has 15 residues. In DNA form, the CDR3 reads TGTGTCAGAAGCGTAGACCACAGGGGAATCGGGGAGCAGTTCTTC. Residues: CVRSVDHRGIGEQFF.

V is TRBV6-5 and J is TRBJ2-2; 9 nucleotides align to TRBD1. This CDR3 region has 14 residues. V lost 6 bases to trimming and J lost 8 bases; unmatched junction nucleotides: 7. CDR1 and CDR2 (germline): MNHEY, SVGAGI. CDR3 DNA sequence: TGTGCCAGCAGGGGGACAGGGCCTTTGGGGGAGCTGTTTTTT. Residues: CASRGTGPLGELFF.

CDR3 residues: CASSASGHDVYF. The CDR3 bases are TGTGCCAGCAGCGCCAGCGGTCACGACGTCTATTTT. The chain is built from TRBV28 and TRBJ1-3; D is ambiguous. The V end was cut by 6 bases, the J end by 16 bases, with 19 bases between. CDR3 length: 12 amino acids. In germline, CDR1 is MDHEN, CDR2 SYDVKM. The variable domain in full, completed from reference TRBV28 and TRBJ1-3, reads DVKVTQSSRYLVKRTGEKVFLECVQDMDHENMFWYRQDPGLGLRLIYFSYDVKMKEKGDIPEGYSVSREKKERFSLILESASTNQTSMYLCASSASGHDVYFGEGSWLTVV.

The chain combines TRBV10-2 with TRBJ2-3, with TRBD2 matching 8 bases. Per the germline V gene, CDR1 is WSHSY and CDR2 is SAAADI. The CDR3 length is 15 residues. V shed 6 bases, J shed 1 base, and the junction held 6 bases outside the gene matches. CDR3 residues: CASSLLGGGTDTQYF. CDR3 in DNA: TGCGCCAGCAGCCTCCTCGGGGGGGGCACAGATACGCAGTATTTT.

This clone was detected a few times. The genes are TRBV7-2 and TRBJ1-2; 8 bases are shared with TRBD1. The CDR3 loop spans 15 amino acids. With V trimmed by 5 bases and J by 3 bases, 8 bases remained unmatched. Per germline, CDR1 SGHTA and CDR2 FQGNSA. The CDR3 loop reads CASSETAGGHYGYTF. For the CDR3, the DNA is TGTGCCAGCAGCGAGACGGCAGGGGGCCACTATGGCTACACCTTC.

In this sample, this clone turned up once. The chain employs TRBV5-1 and TRBJ1-5, with a possible D match to TRBD1 (6 bases). The CDR3 length is 14 residues. Germline CDR1 reads SGHRS; CDR2 reads YFSETQ. V was cut by 0 bases and J by 6 bases, with 10 bases left in between. The CDR3 is CASSLGTEGQPQHF. For the CDR3, the DNA is TGCGCCAGCAGCTTGGGGACAGAGGGTCAGCCCCAGCATTTT.

The V and J genes are TRBV5-4 and TRBJ2-2, with TRBD1 identical over 10 bases. Germline CDR1 reads SGHNT; CDR2 reads YYREEE (reference sequence). V trimming: 7 bases; J trimming: 3 bases; junction bases outside the gene matches: 9. This CDR3 is 16 amino acids long. CDR3 amino acids: CASRHRDRGDTGELFF. In DNA, the CDR3 is TGTGCCAGCCGGCATAGGGACAGGGGAGACACCGGGGAGCTGTTTTTT.

This sequence joins TRBV7-6 and TRBJ1-3, with D maybe TRBD1 (6 bases). V was shortened by 0 bases and J by 3 bases, with 9 bases between the two germline ends. The CDR3 totals 15 residues. Germline V gives CDR1 SGHVS, CDR2 FNYEAQ. CDR3 nucleotide sequence: TGTGCCAGCAGCTTAGCGACAGGAGGTGGAAACACCATATATTTT. Encoded protein: CASSLATGGGNTIYF.